The rows below give T cell receptor beta chains drawn from one sample of a study of blood T cell repertoires in COVID-19. The method was immunoSEQ multiplex PCR; TCRdb's version includes in-frame clones alone and lacks a portion of them. The sample shows more than 85,000 clones, around four fifths of them seen only once. The sample was peripheral blood. These receptors all come from a man in his 60s with active or convalescent COVID-19. Both conserved end residues are part of each CDR3. Each record gives: CDR3 protein, CDR3 DNA, V gene, D gene, J gene, clone size. D genes are given only for firm matches. Size is omitted from some rows. Given values are once, few, many or a class for expanded clones.

cdr3_aa: CASSMRQENTGELFF
cdr3_nt: TGCGCCAGCAGTATGAGACAGGAGAACACCGGGGAGCTGTTTTTT
v_call: TRBV5-1
d_call: .
j_call: TRBJ2-2
clone_size: .

cdr3_aa: CASSPKGQGGLQETQYF
cdr3_nt: TGTGCCAGCAGCCCCAAAGGTCAAGGGGGCTTACAAGAGACCCAGTACTTC
v_call: TRBV7-6
d_call: TRBD1
j_call: TRBJ2-5
clone_size: .

cdr3_aa: CASSYGGQGREKLFF
cdr3_nt: TGTGCCAGCAGTTACGGGGGACAGGGAAGAGAAAAACTGTTTTTT
v_call: TRBV6-5
d_call: TRBD1
j_call: TRBJ1-4
clone_size: once

cdr3_aa: CASRPGTGRMSNQPQHF
cdr3_nt: TGTGCCAGCAGACCCGGGACAGGGCGGATGAGCAATCAGCCCCAGCATTTT
v_call: TRBV28
d_call: TRBD1
j_call: TRBJ1-5
clone_size: .

cdr3_aa: CASSNRERNSPLHF
cdr3_nt: TGTGCCAGTAGTAACCGGGAGAGGAATTCACCCCTCCACTTT
v_call: TRBV19
d_call: .
j_call: TRBJ1-6
clone_size: .

cdr3_aa: CASSLGQGRDYGYTF
cdr3_nt: TGCGCCAGCAGCTTGGGGCAGGGGCGCGACTATGGCTACACCTTC
v_call: TRBV5-1
d_call: .
j_call: TRBJ1-2
clone_size: .

cdr3_aa: CARQGHTIYF
cdr3_nt: TGTGCCCGACAGGGACACACCATATATTTT
v_call: TRBV11-1
d_call: TRBD1
j_call: TRBJ1-3
clone_size: .

cdr3_aa: CASSASGSYEQYF
cdr3_nt: TGTGCCAGCAGTGCTAGCGGGAGTTACGAGCAGTACTTC
v_call: TRBV2
d_call: TRBD2
j_call: TRBJ2-7
clone_size: .

cdr3_aa: CASLTGDNYGYTF
cdr3_nt: TGTGCCAGCCTGACAGGGGATAACTATGGCTACACCTTC
v_call: TRBV2
d_call: TRBD1
j_call: TRBJ1-2
clone_size: .

cdr3_aa: CASSATGGYTF
cdr3_nt: TGTGCCAGCAGTGCGACAGGAGGCTACACCTTC
v_call: TRBV25-1
d_call: .
j_call: TRBJ1-2
clone_size: .

cdr3_aa: CASSSTVYHYEQYF
cdr3_nt: TGTGCCAGCAGTTCGACAGTCTACCACTACGAGCAGTACTTC
v_call: TRBV27
d_call: .
j_call: TRBJ2-7
clone_size: .

cdr3_aa: CASSQGGLQETQYF
cdr3_nt: TGCGCCAGCAGCCAAGGGGGACTACAAGAGACCCAGTACTTC
v_call: TRBV4-1
d_call: TRBD2
j_call: TRBJ2-5
clone_size: .

cdr3_aa: CASSSTPGGETQYF
cdr3_nt: TGCGCCAGCAGCTCGACCCCAGGGGGCGAGACCCAGTACTTC
v_call: TRBV5-1
d_call: TRBD1
j_call: TRBJ2-5
clone_size: .

cdr3_aa: CASSLVLGQGQETQYF
cdr3_nt: TGTGCCAGCAGCTTGGTTCTAGGACAGGGACAAGAGACCCAGTACTTC
v_call: TRBV11-2
d_call: TRBD1
j_call: TRBJ2-5
clone_size: .

cdr3_aa: CASSYIRGIGTRVVGELFF
cdr3_nt: TGCGCCAGCAGCTACATACGGGGGATCGGGACTAGGGTCGTCGGGGAGCTGTTTTTT
v_call: TRBV5-1
d_call: TRBD2
j_call: TRBJ2-2
clone_size: .

cdr3_aa: CASSQVRDYGYTF
cdr3_nt: TGTGCCAGCAGCCAAGTACGGGACTATGGCTACACCTTC
v_call: TRBV14
d_call: .
j_call: TRBJ1-2
clone_size: few

cdr3_aa: CASSRKTGLLYNEQFF
cdr3_nt: TGCGCCAGCAGCAGAAAAACGGGACTACTCTACAATGAGCAGTTCTTC
v_call: TRBV5-1
d_call: TRBD2
j_call: TRBJ2-1
clone_size: .